This TCR beta chain was recovered during a study of T cell responses to AZD1222 COVID-19 vaccine. Study-wide results and limits: The study reported that nearly half of spike-specific TCRs target unmutated variant regions. Donors were mostly white British, more females; clonal diversity possibly underestimated.

CDR3 size: 14 residues. Germline CDR1 reads LGHNA; CDR2 reads YNFKEQ. Trimming stripped 1 base from V and 6 bases from J, with 11 bases between. About this clone: The target antigen is unknown.

The repertoire was sequenced with immunoSEQ multiplex PCR; TCRdb's copy has only in-frame clones and lacks some. The sample has tens of thousands of clones, almost 90% seen once. The chain has TRBV4-2 and TRBJ2-3, with D uncertain. The sample here was peripheral blood, taken 28 days after the second AZD1222 dose. The receptor was derived from an adult who received the AZD1222 COVID-19 vaccine. CDR3: CASSQGVGRDTQYF. The CDR3 DNA is TGTGCCAGCAGCCAAGGCGTGGGTAGGGATACGCAGTATTTT.